The entry below describes one T cell receptor beta chain. What it recognizes is unknown. This entry belongs to a study of cytomegalovirus exposure and HLA in healthy donors. Findings and caveats of the study: Confirmation in vitro established that a few CMV-associated chains were specific for CMV antigens.

The protocol was immunoSEQ multiplex PCR, while the TCRdb copy is restricted to in-frame clones and leaves out a portion. This sample has approximately 100,000 clones, with about 87% found just once. The germline V gene encodes CDR1 LNHNV and CDR2 YYDKDF (reference sequence). The CDR3 loop spans 17 amino acids. Deletions cut 0 bases from V and 2 bases from J, with 15 bases between. The V call is TRBV15, the J call TRBJ2-3; perhaps TRBD1 as D (6 bases). This clonotype originated in a woman aged 18-29 years in good health and CMV-seropositive. Sequencing input: PBMCs. CDR3 protein: CATSRDWTSGDTDTQYF. CDR3 nucleotides: TGTGCCACCAGCAGAGATTGGACCTCAGGGGACACAGATACGCAGTATTTT.